What follows are 19 T cell receptor beta chains derived from one specimen sequenced in a study of blood T cell repertoires in COVID-19. The repertoire was sequenced with immunoSEQ multiplex PCR; TCRdb's copy has only in-frame clones and lacks some. The table has 37,000 or so clones, about 83% seen once. The sample consisted of peripheral blood. These receptors all stem from a man between 60 and 70 years old with active COVID-19.

The chain carries TRBV5-4 and TRBJ2-6; TRBD1 matches 7 bases. The junction had 3 bases not matched to a gene; V was cut back by 0 bases and J by 0 bases. The germline gives CDR1 SGHNT, CDR2 YYREEE (reference sequence). The CDR3 length is 17 residues. The CDR3 loop reads CASSLDRGASGANVLTF. As DNA, the CDR3 is TGTGCCAGCAGCTTGGACAGGGGCGCCTCTGGGGCCAACGTCCTGACTTTC. Full variable domain (rest looked up from reference TRBV5-4 and TRBJ2-6): ETGVTQSPTHLIKTRGQQVTLRCSSQSGHNTVSWYQQALGQGPQFIFQYYREEENGRGNFPPRFSGLQFPNYSSELNVNALELDDSALYLCASSLDRGASGANVLTFGAGSRLTVL.

The chain is built from TRBV19 and TRBJ2-6; weak D call: TRBD1 (5 bases). V dropped 4 bases and J dropped 9 bases, with 10 bases sitting between them. The CDR3 is 13 residues long. Germline V lookup: CDR1 LNHDA, CDR2 SQIVND (reference sequence). CDR3 sequence (DNA): TGTGCCAGTAGTAACGCAGGGATCAACGTCCTGACTTTC. It specifies CASSNAGINVLTF. Drawing the rest from reference TRBV19 and TRBJ2-6, the complete variable domain is DGGITQSPKYLFRKEGQNVTLSCEQNLNHDAMYWYRQDPGQGLRLIYYSQIVNDFQKGDIAEGYSVSREKKESFPLTVTSAQKNPTAFYLCASSNAGINVLTFGAGSRLTVL.

This chain links TRBV6-1 with TRBJ1-1; D is undetermined. V gave up 2 bases and J gave up 3 bases, with 7 bases separating them. The germline V gene has CDR1 MNHNS and CDR2 SASEGT. This CDR3 has 13 amino acids. CDR3: CASSESPYTEAFF. The CDR3 DNA reads as TGTGCCAGCAGTGAATCCCCCTACACTGAAGCTTTCTTT.

This clone showed up just once. The genes are TRBV4-3 and TRBJ1-2; 8 bases are shared with TRBD1. This CDR3 region has 16 residues. The germline V gene has CDR1 LGHNA and CDR2 YSLEER. The trim removed 1 base at V and 2 bases at J, leaving 6 bases unmatched. CDR3 residues: CASSQGGDRSNYGYTF. DNA for the CDR3: TGCGCCAGCAGCCAAGGGGGGGACAGGAGCAACTATGGCTACACCTTC.

The chain links TRBV18 to TRBJ2-7; 7 nucleotides align to TRBD1. Germline trimming cut 4 bases from V and 2 bases from J; bases unmatched to any gene: 8. Germline V gene lookup returns CDR1 KGHSH and CDR2 LQKENI. This CDR3 spans 15 amino acids. The DNA of the CDR3 is TGTGCCAGCTCACTGGGACAGCTACAAACCTACGAGCAGTACTTC. This translates into CASSLGQLQTYEQYF.

The chain is built from TRBV6-2 or TRBV6-3 and TRBJ2-3; D may be TRBD2 (6 bases). Germline CDR1 MNHEY, CDR2 SVGEGT. V lost 5 bases, J lost 3 bases, and 12 bases lay in between. This CDR3 is built from 14 residues. This CDR3 reads CASSPGDLTDTQYF. The CDR3 region has the DNA TGTGCCAGCAGTCCCGGGGACTTGACAGATACGCAGTATTTT.

J is TRBJ2-1 and V is TRBV9, with TRBD2 matching 7 bases. The germline V gene has CDR1 SGDLS and CDR2 YYNGEE. Trimming at V came to 3 bases and at J to 2 bases, leaving 2 bases not matched to a gene. The CDR3 covers 14 residues. The DNA of the CDR3 is TGTGCCAGCAGCGCTAGCGGAACCTACAATGAGCAGTTCTTC. Amino acid sequence: CASSASGTYNEQFF.

This clone was seen just once. The rearrangement links TRBV18 to TRBJ2-7; 7 bases are shared with TRBD2. The V gene end was trimmed by 3 bases and the J gene end by 9 bases; junction bases not matched to a gene: 8. Germline-derived CDR1 and CDR2 are KGHSH and LQKENI. The CDR3 totals 13 residues. The CDR3 is CASSPLADSGQYF. The CDR3 DNA reads as TGTGCCAGCTCACCGCTAGCGGATTCGGGGCAGTACTTC.

V and J are TRBV30 and TRBJ2-2; tentatively, D is TRBD1 (6 bases). Germline V lookup: CDR1 GTSNPN, CDR2 SVGIG (reference sequence). The CDR3 consists of 13 residues. The V and J ends lost 3 bases and 7 bases respectively, with 12 bases between them. CDR3 DNA: TGTGCCTGGAGCCGACAGGTGTTCGGGGAGCTGTTTTTT. Amino acid sequence: CAWSRQVFGELFF.

The chain links TRBV7-2 to TRBJ2-7; D is perhaps TRBD1 (6 bases). The CDR3 is 14 residues long. Per the germline V gene, CDR1 is SGHTA and CDR2 is FQGNSA. V lost 5 bases and J 2 bases, leaving 13 bases between the germline ends. The CDR3 nucleotides read TGTGCCAGCAGCCCACGGCCAGGGGCCTACGAGCAGTACTTC. As protein: CASSPRPGAYEQYF.

This clone appeared a few times. This sequence joins TRBV29-1 and TRBJ1-2; maybe TRBD1 (6 bases). There are 13 residues in the CDR3. V lost 6 bases, J lost 4 bases, and 15 bases lay in between. The germline CDR1 and CDR2 sequences are SQVTM and ANQGSEA. The CDR3 reads CSVEPDSTYGYTF. The CDR3 bases are TGCAGCGTCGAGCCGGACAGCACCTATGGCTACACCTTC.

This clone was observed once. V and J are TRBV6-1 and TRBJ2-6; TRBD1 might be the D (6 bases). The CDR3 spans 17 residues. CDR1 MNHNS and CDR2 SASEGT come from the germline V gene. V lost 2 bases to trimming and J lost 1 base, with 12 bases between them. CDR3 in DNA: TGTGCCAGCAGTGAACATACAGGGCGGTCTGGGGCCAACGTCCTGACTTTC. Its protein product is CASSEHTGRSGANVLTF.

The chain uses TRBV5-1 and TRBJ1-3; tentative D call: TRBD1 (6 bases). V was shortened by 4 bases and J by 0 bases, with 17 bases between the two germline ends. The CDR3 length is 17 residues. Germline V gene data show CDR1 as SGHRS and CDR2 as YFSETQ. DNA for the CDR3: TGCGCCAGCAGCCAACGGGCCGGACAGACCTCTGGAAACACCATATATTTT. As protein: CASSQRAGQTSGNTIYF. Supplemented by reference TRBV5-1 and TRBJ1-3, the full variable domain reads KAGVTQTPRYLIKTRGQQVTLSCSPISGHRSVSWYQQTPGQGLQFLFEYFSETQRNKGNFPGRFSGRQFSNSRSEMNVSTLELGDSALYLCASSQRAGQTSGNTIYFGEGSWLTVV.

The CDR3 sequence: CASSLVGTSGGPGQYF. DNA for the CDR3: TGCGCCAGCAGCTTGGTGGGGACTAGCGGGGGCCCTGGTCAGTACTTC. The chain employs TRBV5-1 and TRBJ2-5, with 14 bases that match TRBD2. The germline V gene encodes CDR1 SGHRS and CDR2 YFSETQ. The CDR3 sequence is 16 residues long. V lost 0 bases, J lost 11 bases, and 9 bases stayed unmatched.

The V gene is TRBV5-1, the J gene TRBJ1-1; D gene uncertain. Trimming removed 5 bases from V and 1 base from J, with 15 bases in between. This CDR3 has 15 amino acids. In germline, CDR1 is SGHRS, CDR2 YFSETQ. The CDR3 reads CASSYPAGGNTEAFF. The CDR3 nucleotides read TGCGCCAGCAGTTACCCAGCCGGCGGGAACACTGAAGCTTTCTTT.

This rearrangement joins TRBV19 to TRBJ2-5; 11 bases are a match to TRBD1. Germline lookup yields CDR1 LNHDA and CDR2 SQIVND (reference sequence). V was pared by 6 bases and J by 1 base, with 16 bases of the junction left unmatched. This CDR3 contains 19 residues. Here the CDR3 DNA reads TGTGCCAGTAGCGCCCGCCCGGTCCGGACAGGGGGCGGCCAAGAGACCCAGTACTTC. Amino acids: CASSARPVRTGGGQETQYF.

The chain carries TRBV6-6 and TRBJ2-1, with unresolved D. Germline-derived CDR1 and CDR2 are MNHNY and SVGAGI (reference sequence). Trimming shortened V by 4 bases and J by 10 bases, and 14 bases separated the two germline ends. The CDR3 has 13 residues. CDR3 nucleotide sequence: TGTGCCAGCAGTTCTAGTGAGGCCGGGGAGCAGTTCTTC. Its protein is CASSSSEAGEQFF.

The V call is TRBV2, the J call TRBJ1-2; 7 bases map to TRBD1. V lost 6 bases, J lost 4 bases, and 14 bases stayed unmatched. The CDR3 has 16 amino acids. Germline CDR1 reads SNHLY; CDR2 reads FYNNEI. The CDR3 is CASSEGLYRGRYGYTF. The CDR3 nucleotides read TGTGCCAGCAGCGAGGGCCTATACAGGGGACGCTATGGCTACACCTTC.

The chain carries TRBV19 and TRBJ2-2; D remains ambiguous. V lost 5 bases and J 6 bases, leaving 10 bases between the germline ends. In germline, CDR1 is LNHDA, CDR2 SQIVND (reference sequence). CDR3 length: 13 amino acids. CDR3 sequence: CASSFLVPGELFF. The CDR3 nucleotides read TGTGCCAGTAGTTTCTTAGTCCCCGGGGAGCTGTTTTTT.